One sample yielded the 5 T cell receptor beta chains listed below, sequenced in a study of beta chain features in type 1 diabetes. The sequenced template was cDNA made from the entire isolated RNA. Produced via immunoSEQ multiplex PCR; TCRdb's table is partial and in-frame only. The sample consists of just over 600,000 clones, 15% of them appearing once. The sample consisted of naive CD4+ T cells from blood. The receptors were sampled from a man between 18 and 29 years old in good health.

For the CDR3, the DNA is TGTGCCAGCATGACCGAGACAGGGACCTACGAGCAGTACTTC. Protein sequence: CASMTETGTYEQYF. J is TRBJ2-7 and V is TRBV28, with 7 bases lining up with TRBD1. The CDR3 totals 14 residues. V lost 7 bases, J lost 2 bases, and 8 bases stayed unmatched. In germline, CDR1 is MDHEN, CDR2 SYDVKM.

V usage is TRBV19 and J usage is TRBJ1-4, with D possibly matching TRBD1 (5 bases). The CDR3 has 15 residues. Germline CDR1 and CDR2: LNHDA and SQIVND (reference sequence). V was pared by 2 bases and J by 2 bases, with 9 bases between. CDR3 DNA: TGTGCCAGTAGTATACGCCGGGACACTAATGAAAAACTGTTTTTT. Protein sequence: CASSIRRDTNEKLFF.

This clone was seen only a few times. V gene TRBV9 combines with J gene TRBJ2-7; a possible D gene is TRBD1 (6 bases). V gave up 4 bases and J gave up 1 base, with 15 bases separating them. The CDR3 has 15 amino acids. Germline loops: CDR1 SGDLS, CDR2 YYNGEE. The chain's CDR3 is CASSHSARGSYEQYF. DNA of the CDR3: TGTGCCAGCAGCCACTCGGCCAGGGGATCCTACGAGCAGTACTTC.

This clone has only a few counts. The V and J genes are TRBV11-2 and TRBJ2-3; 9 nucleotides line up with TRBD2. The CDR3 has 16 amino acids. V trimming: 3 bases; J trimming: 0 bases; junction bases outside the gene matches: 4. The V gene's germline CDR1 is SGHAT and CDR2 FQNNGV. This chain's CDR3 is CASSFLAGRSTDTQYF. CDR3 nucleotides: TGTGCCAGCAGCTTCCTAGCGGGGAGAAGCACAGATACGCAGTATTTT.

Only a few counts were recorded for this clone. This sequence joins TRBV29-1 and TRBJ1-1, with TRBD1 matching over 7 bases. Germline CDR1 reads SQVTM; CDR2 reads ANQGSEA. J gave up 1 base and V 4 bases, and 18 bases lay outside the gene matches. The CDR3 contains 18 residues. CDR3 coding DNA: TGCAGCGTTGCTAGAACCGGGACAGTCAGGTCGCCGAACACTGAAGCTTTCTTT. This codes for CSVARTGTVRSPNTEAFF.